The clone carrying this TCR beta chain came up once. This sample is drawn from a study of shared clonotypes between healthy human individuals. The assay was immunoSEQ multiplex PCR, and TCRdb's table has in-frame clones only and misses some. The data show 2 million to 2.5 million clones, with roughly 94% seen just once and 0.13% held by the top ten. Everyone who donated was a Caucasian adult who lived in Nashville, Tennessee. The CDR3 is 15 residues long. CDR1 is KGHSH, CDR2 LQKENI, per germline. Trimming removed 0 bases from V and 4 bases from J; junction bases left unmatched: 6. The sample comprised naive CD4+ T cells sorted from blood. The sample's subset: CD45RA+ positively selected. This clonotype was sampled from a man aged 18 to 29 in good health. The chain uses TRBV18 and TRBJ2-7, with TRBD1 matching over 7 bases. CDR3 bases: TGTGCCAGCTCACCACCGTCCGACAGGGCGTACGAGCAGTACTTC. Protein: CASSPPSDRAYEQYF.